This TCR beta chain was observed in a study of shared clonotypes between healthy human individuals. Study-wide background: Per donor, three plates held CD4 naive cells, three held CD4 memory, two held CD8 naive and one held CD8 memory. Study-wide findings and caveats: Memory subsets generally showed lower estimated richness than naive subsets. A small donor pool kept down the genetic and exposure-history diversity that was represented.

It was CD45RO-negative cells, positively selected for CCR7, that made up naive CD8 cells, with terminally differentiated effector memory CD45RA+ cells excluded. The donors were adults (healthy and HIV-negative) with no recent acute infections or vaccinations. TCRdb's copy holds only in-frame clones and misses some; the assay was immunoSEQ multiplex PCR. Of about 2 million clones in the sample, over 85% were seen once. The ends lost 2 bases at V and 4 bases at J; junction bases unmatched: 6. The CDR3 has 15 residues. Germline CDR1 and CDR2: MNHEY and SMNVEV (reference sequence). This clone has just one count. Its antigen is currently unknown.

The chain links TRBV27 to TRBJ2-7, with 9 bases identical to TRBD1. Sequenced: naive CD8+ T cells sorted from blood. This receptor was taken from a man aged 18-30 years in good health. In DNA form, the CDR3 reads TGTGCCAGCAGTTTAGAAAGGACAGGGGTTTACGAGCAGTACTTC. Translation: CASSLERTGVYEQYF.